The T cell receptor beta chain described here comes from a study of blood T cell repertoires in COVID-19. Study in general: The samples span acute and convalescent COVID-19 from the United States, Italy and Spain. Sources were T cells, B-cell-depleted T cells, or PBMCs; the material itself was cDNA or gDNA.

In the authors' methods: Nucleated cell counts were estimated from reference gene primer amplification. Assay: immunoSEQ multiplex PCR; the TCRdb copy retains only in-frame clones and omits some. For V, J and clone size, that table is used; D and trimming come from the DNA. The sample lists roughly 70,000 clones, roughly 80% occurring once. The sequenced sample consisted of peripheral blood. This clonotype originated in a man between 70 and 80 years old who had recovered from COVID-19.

CDR3 sequence reads: CASSLDWDRGQTEAFF. As DNA, the CDR3 is TGTGCCAGCAGCTTAGATTGGGACAGGGGGCAAACTGAAGCTTTCTTT. The chain recombines TRBV7-9 with TRBJ1-1; TRBD1 matches 12 bases. There are 16 residues in the CDR3. The junction had 5 bases not matched to a gene; V was cut back by 1 base and J by 5 bases. Germline V CDR1 and CDR2: SEHNR, FQNEAQ (reference sequence).